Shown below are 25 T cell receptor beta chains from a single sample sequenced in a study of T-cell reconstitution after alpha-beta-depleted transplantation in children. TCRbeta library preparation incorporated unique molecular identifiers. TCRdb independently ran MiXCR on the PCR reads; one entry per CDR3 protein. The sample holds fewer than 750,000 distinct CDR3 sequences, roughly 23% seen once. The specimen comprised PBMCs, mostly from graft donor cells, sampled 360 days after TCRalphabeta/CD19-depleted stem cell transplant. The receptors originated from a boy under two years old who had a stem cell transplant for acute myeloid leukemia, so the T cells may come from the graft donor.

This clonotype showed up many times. CDR3 coding DNA: TGTGCCAGCAGCTTAAACAGGGGGCCCTACGAGCAGTACTTC. Its protein is CASSLNRGPYEQYF. The rearrangement links TRBV7-3 to TRBJ2-7, with 9 bases identical to TRBD1. Unmatched junction bases numbered 0, after V lost 1 base and J lost 2 bases. Germline V gene lookup returns CDR1 SGHTA and CDR2 FQGTGA. The CDR3 spans 14 residues.

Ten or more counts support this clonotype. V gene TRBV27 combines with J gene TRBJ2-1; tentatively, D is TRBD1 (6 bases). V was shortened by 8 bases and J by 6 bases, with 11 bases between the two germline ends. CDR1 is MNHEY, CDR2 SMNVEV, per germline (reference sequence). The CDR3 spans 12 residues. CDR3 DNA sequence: TGTGCCAGCCAAGGGGGTGGCAATGAGCAGTTCTTC. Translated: CASQGGGNEQFF.

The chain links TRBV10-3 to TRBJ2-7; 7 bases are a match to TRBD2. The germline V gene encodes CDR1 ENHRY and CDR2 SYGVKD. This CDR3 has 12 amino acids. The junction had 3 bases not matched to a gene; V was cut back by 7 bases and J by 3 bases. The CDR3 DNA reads TGTGCCATCAATGGGGGGGACTACGAGCAGTACTTC. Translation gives CAINGGDYEQYF.

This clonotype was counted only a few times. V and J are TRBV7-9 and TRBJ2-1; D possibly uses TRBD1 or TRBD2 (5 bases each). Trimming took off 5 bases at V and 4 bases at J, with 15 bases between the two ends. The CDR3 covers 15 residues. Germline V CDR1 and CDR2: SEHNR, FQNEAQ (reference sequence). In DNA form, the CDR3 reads TGTGCCAGCAGCACCCACGGGGCCAGGTACAATGAGCAGTTCTTC. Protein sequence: CASSTHGARYNEQFF.

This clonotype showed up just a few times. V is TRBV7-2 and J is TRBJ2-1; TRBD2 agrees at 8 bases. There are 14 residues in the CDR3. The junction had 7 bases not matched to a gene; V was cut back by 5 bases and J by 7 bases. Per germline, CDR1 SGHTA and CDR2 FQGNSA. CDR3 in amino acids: CASSPFAGGNEQFF. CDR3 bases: TGTGCCAGCAGCCCATTCGCGGGGGGTAATGAGCAGTTCTTC.

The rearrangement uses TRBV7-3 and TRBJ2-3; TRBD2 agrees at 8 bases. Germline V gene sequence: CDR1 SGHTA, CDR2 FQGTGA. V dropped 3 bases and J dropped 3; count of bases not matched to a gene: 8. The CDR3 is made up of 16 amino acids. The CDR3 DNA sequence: TGTGCCAGCAGCTTGGGCGGGGGGCTAGGTACAGATACGCAGTATTTT. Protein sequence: CASSLGGGLGTDTQYF.

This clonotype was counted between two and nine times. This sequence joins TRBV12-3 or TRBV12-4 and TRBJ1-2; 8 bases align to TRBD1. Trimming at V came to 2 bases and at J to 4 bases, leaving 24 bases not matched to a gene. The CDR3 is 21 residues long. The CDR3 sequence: CASSLWAGGDLTSEGVYGYTF. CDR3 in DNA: TGTGCCAGCAGTTTATGGGCAGGGGGCGATCTTACCTCCGAGGGGGTCTATGGCTACACCTTC.

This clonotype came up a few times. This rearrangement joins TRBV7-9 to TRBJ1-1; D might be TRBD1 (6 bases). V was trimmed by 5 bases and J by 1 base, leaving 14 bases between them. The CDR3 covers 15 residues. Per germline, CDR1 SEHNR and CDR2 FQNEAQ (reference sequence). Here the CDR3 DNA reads TGTGCCAGCAGCATCCCAGGGGTTGAGAACACTGAAGCTTTCTTT. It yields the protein CASSIPGVENTEAFF.

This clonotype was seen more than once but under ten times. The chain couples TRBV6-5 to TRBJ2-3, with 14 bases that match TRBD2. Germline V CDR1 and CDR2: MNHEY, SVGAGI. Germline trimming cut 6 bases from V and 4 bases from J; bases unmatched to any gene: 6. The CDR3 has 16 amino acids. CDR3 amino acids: CASSPGTSGGSDTQYF. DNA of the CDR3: TGTGCCAGCAGCCCCGGGACTAGCGGGGGCTCAGATACGCAGTATTTT.

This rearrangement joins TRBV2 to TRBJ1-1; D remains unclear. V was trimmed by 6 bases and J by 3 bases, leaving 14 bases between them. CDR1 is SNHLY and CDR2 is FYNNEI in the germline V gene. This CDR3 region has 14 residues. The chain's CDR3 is CASSETRVYTEAFF. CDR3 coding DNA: TGTGCCAGCAGCGAGACAAGGGTTTACACTGAAGCTTTCTTT. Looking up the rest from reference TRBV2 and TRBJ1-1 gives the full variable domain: EPEVTQTPSHQVTQMGQEVILRCVPISNHLYFYWYRQILGQKVEFLVSFYNNEISEKSEIFDDQFSVERPDGSNFTLKIRSTKLEDSAMYFCASSETRVYTEAFFGQGTRLTVV.

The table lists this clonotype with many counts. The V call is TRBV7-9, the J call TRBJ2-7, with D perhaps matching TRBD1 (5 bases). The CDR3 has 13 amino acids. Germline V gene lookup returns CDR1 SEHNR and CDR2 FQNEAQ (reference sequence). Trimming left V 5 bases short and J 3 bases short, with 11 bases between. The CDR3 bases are TGTGCCAGCAGCCCGATGACAGACTACGAGCAGTACGTC. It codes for CASSPMTDYEQYV.

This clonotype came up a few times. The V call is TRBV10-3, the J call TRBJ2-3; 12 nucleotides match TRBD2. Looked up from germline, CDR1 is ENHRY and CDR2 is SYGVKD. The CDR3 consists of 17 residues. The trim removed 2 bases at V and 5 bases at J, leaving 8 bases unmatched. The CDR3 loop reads CAISESSSGGARDTQYF. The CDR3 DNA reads TGTGCCATCAGTGAGAGTTCTAGCGGGGGGGCGAGAGATACGCAGTATTTT.

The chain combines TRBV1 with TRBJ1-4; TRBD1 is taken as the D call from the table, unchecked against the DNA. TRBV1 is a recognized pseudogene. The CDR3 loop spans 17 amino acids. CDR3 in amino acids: CTSSQVFPTGGNEKLFF. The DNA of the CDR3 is TGCACCAGCAGCCAAGTATTCCCCACAGGGGGCAATGAAAAACTGTTTTTT.

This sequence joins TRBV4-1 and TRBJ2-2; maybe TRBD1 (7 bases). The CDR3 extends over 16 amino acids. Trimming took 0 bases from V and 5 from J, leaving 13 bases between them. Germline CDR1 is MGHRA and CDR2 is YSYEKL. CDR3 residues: CASSQEGRGRTGELFF. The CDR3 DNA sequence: TGCGCCAGCAGCCAAGAAGGCAGGGGGAGGACCGGGGAGCTGTTTTTT.

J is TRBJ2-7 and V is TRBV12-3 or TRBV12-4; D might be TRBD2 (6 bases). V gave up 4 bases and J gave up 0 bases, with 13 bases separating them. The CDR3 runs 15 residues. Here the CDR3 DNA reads TGTGCCAGCAGTTCGGGACTCGGGAACTCCTACGAGCAGTACTTC. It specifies CASSSGLGNSYEQYF.

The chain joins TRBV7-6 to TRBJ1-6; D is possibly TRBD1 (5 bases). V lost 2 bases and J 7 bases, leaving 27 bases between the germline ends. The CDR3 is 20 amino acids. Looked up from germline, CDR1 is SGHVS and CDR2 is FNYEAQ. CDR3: CASSLSQGASTMELNSPLHF. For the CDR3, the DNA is TGTGCCAGCAGCTTAAGCCAGGGCGCCTCTACTATGGAACTAAATTCACCCCTCCACTTT.

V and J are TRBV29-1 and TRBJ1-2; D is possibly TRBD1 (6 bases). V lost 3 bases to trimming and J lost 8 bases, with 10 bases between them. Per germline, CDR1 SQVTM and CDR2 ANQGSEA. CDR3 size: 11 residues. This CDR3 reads CSVDTGRGYTF. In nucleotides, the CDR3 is TGCAGCGTTGATACAGGGAGAGGCTACACCTTC.

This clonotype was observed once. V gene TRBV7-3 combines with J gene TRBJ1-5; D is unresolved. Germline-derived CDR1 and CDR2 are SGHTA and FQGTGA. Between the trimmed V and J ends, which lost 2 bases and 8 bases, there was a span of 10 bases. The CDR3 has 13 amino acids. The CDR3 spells CASSLEGGKPQHF. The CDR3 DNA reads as TGTGCCAGCAGCTTAGAGGGCGGAAAGCCCCAGCATTTT.

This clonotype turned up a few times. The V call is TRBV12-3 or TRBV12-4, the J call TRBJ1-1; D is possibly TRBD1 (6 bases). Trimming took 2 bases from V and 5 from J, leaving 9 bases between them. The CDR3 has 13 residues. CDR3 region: CASSLTGRTEAFF. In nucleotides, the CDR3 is TGTGCCAGCAGTTTAACAGGGCGGACTGAAGCTTTCTTT.

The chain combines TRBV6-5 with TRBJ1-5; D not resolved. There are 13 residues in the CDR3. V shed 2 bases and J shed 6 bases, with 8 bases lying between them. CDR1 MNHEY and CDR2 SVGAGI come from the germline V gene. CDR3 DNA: TGTGCCAGCAGTTACGATCGGGGTCAGCCCCAGCATTTT. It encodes CASSYDRGQPQHF.

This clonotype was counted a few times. The CDR3 loop reads CASSPAMVIYGYTF. The CDR3 DNA reads TGTGCCAGCAGCCCGGCTATGGTCATCTATGGCTACACCTTC. V is TRBV7-9 and J is TRBJ1-2; no definite D call. The length of the CDR3 is 14 residues. Per germline, CDR1 SEHNR and CDR2 FQNEAQ (reference sequence). V dropped 5 bases and J dropped 4 bases, with 14 bases sitting between them.

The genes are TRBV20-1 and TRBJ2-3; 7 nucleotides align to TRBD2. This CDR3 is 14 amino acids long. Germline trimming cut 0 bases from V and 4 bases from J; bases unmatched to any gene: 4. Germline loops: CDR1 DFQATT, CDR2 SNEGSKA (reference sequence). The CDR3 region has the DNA TGCAGTGCTAGAGAAGGCCGGGGGGCAGATACGCAGTATTTT. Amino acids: CSAREGRGADTQYF.

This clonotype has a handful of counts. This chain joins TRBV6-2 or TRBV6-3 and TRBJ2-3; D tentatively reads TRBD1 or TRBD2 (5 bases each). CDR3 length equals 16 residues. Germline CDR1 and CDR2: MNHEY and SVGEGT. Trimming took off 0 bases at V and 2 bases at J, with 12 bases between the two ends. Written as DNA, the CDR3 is TGTGCCAGCAGTTACTCGAAGGGGACCTCCACAGATACGCAGTATTTT. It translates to CASSYSKGTSTDTQYF.

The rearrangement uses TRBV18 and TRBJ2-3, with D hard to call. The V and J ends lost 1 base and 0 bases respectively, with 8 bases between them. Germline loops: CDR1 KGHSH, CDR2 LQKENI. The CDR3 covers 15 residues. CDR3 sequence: CASSPQLASTDTQYF. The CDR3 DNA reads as TGTGCCAGCTCACCACAGCTCGCCAGCACAGATACGCAGTATTTT.

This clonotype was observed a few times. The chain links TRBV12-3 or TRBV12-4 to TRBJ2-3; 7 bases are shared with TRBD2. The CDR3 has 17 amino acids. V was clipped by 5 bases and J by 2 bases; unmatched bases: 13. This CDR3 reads CASSPYGARGNTDTQYF. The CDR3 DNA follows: TGTGCCAGCAGTCCCTATGGTGCGCGGGGGAACACAGATACGCAGTATTTT.